This T cell receptor (beta chain) was profiled in a study of technical replicates of blood from a handful of donors (dated by TCRdb to the late 2010s). Of note for this clone: What this receptor recognizes is not known. No base-level quality is on record; no much larger clone is a single base apart.

The germline V gene sets CDR1 to MNHNS and CDR2 to SASEGT. From cysteine to phenylalanine, the CDR3 is 15 amino acids long. Only the CDR3 region is kept as DNA, spanning 45 bases read in frame from base 1. Trimming at the junction amounts to 6 bases on V and 4 bases on J, and the germline ends lie 16 bases apart. Receptor amplification or capture employed the immunoSEQ multiplex PCR assay. TCRdb stores this immuneACCESS table with in-frame sequences only. Part of the clones is absent; in the studies checked, under half of the shortfall reflects unresolved V genes, and no reason is known for the rest. For this sample there are 95,000 to 100,000 clones; almost 96% appear just once. The top ten clones comprise 0.22% of the sample.

This TCR derives from a human donor in good health. The chain employs TRBV6-1 and TRBJ2-1; the D segment cannot be called with confidence. Source material: T cells isolated from PBMCs. The DNA reads as follows: TGTGCCAGCAGCGGATACTACACTGGGTACAATGAGCAGTTCTTC. This codes for CASSGYYTGYNEQFF.